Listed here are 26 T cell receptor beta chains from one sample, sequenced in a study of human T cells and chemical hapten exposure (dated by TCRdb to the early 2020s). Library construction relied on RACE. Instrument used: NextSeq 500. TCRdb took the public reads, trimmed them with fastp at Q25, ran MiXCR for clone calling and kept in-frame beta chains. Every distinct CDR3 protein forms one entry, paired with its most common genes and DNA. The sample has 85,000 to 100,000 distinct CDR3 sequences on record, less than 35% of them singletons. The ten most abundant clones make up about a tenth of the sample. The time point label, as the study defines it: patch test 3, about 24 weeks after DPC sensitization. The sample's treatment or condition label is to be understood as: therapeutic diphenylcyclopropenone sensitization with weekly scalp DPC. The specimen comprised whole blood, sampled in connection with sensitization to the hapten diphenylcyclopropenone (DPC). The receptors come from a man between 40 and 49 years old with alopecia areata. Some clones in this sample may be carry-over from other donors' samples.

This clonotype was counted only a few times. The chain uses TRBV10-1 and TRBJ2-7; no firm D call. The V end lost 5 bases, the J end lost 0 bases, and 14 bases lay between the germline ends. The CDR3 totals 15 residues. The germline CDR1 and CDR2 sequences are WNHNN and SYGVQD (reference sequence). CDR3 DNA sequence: TGCGCCAGCAGTTTGGACCTCTCTAGCTCCTACGAGCAGTACTTC. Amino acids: CASSLDLSSSYEQYF.

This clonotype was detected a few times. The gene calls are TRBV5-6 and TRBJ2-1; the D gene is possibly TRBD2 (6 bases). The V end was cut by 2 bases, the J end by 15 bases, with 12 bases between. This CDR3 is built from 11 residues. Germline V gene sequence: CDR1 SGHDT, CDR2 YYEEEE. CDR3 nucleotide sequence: TGTGCCAGCAGCTTTTCGGGGGTTTGGTTCTTC. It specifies CASSFSGVWFF. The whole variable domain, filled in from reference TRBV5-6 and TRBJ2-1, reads DAGVTQSPTHLIKTRGQQVTLRCSPKSGHDTVSWYQQALGQGPQFIFQYYEEEERQRGNFPDRFSGHQFPNYSSELNVNALLLGDSALYLCASSFSGVWFFGPGTRLTVL.

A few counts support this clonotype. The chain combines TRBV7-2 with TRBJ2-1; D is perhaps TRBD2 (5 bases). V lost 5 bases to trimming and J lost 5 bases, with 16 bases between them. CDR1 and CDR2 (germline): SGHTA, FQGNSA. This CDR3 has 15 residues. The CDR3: CASSPRNSENNEQFF. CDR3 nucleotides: TGTGCCAGCAGCCCGAGAAATAGCGAGAACAATGAGCAGTTCTTC.

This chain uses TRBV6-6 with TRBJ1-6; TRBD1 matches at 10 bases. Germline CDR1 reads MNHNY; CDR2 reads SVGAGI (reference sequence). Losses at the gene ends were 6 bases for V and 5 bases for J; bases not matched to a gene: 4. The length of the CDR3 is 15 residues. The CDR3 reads CASRGGTGDNSPLHF. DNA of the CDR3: TGTGCCAGCAGGGGTGGGACAGGGGATAATTCACCCCTCCACTTT.

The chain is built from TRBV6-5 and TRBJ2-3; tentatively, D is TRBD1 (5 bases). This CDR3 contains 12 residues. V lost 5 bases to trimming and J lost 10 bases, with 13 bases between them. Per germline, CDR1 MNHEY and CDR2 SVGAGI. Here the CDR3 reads CASSDSFGAQYF. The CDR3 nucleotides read TGTGCCAGCAGTGACAGTTTTGGTGCGCAGTATTTT.

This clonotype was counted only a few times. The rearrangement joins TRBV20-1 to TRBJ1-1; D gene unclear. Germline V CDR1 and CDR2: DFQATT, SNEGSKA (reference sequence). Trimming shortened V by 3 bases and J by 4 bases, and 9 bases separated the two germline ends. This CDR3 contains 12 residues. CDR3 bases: TGCAGTGCTAGTGTTGGGAGCACTGAAGCTTTCTTT. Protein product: CSASVGSTEAFF.

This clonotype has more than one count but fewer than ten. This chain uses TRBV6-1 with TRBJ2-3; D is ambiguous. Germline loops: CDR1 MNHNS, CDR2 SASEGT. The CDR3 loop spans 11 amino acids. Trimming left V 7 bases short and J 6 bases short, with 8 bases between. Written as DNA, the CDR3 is TGTGCCAGCACCCCAGCGGATACGCAGTATTTT. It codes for CASTPADTQYF.

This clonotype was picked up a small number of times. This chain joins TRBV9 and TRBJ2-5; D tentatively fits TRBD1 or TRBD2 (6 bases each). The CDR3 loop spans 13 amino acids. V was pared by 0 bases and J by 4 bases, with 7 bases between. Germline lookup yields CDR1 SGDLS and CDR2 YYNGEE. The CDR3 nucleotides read TGTGCCAGCAGCGTAGAGGGGGGAGAGACCCAGTACTTC. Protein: CASSVEGGETQYF.

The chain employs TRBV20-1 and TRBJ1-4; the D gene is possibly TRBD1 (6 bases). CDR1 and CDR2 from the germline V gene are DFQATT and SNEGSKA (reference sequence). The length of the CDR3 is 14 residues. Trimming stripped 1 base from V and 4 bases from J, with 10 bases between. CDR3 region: CSARGGQSNEKLFF. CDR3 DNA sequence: TGCAGTGCTAGAGGCGGACAGAGTAATGAAAAACTGTTTTTT.

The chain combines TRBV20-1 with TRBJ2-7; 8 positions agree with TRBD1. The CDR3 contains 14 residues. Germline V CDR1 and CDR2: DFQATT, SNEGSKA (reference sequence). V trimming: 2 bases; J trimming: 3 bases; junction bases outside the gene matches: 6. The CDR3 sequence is CSARLGQGIYEQYF. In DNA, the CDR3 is TGCAGTGCTAGACTTGGACAGGGAATCTACGAGCAGTACTTC.

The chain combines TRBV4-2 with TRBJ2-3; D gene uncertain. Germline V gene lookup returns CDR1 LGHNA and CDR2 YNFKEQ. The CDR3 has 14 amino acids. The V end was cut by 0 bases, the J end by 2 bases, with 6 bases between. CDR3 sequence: CASSQEPFTDTQYF. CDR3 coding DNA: TGTGCCAGCAGCCAAGAGCCCTTCACAGATACGCAGTATTTT.

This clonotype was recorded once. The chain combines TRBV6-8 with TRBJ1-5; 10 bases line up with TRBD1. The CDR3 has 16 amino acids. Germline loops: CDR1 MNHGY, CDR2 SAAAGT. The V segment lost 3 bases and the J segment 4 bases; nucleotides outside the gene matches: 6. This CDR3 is CASSYMDRGSNQPQHF. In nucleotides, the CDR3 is TGTGCCAGCAGTTATATGGACAGGGGGTCGAATCAGCCCCAGCATTTT.

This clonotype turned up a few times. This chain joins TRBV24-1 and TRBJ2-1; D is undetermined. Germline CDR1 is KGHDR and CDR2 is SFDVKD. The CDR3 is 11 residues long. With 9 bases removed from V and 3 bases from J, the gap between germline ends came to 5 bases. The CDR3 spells CATGSYNEQFF. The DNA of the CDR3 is TGTGCCACCGGAAGCTACAATGAGCAGTTCTTC.

CDR3 sequence (DNA): TGTGCCAGCAGTTTACTACCTAGCACAGATACGCAGTATTTT. It specifies CASSLLPSTDTQYF. The rearrangement links TRBV12-3 or TRBV12-4 to TRBJ2-3; D remains ambiguous. The ends were cut back, 2 bases at V and 0 bases at J, with 6 bases in the middle. CDR3 size: 14 residues.

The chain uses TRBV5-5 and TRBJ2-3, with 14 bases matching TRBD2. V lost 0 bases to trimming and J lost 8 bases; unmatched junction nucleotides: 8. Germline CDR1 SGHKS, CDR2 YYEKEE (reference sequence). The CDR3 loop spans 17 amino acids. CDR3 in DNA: TGTGCCAGCAGCTTGGTGGGACTAGCGGGAGAATGGAGTACGCAGTATTTT. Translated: CASSLVGLAGEWSTQYF.

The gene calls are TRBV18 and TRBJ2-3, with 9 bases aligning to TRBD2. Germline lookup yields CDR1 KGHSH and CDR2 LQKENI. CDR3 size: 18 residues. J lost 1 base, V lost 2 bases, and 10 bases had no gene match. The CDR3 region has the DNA TGTGCCAGCTCACCAGCCGGCGGGAGGGCCCGGGGCACAGATACGCAGTATTTT. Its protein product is CASSPAGGRARGTDTQYF.

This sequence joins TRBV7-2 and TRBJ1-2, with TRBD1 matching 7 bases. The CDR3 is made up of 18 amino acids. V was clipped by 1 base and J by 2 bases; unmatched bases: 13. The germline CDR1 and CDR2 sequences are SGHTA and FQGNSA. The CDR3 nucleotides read TGTGCCAGCAGCTTAGGAGGAAACCCGACAGGGCCAAACTATGGCTACACCTTC. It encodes CASSLGGNPTGPNYGYTF.

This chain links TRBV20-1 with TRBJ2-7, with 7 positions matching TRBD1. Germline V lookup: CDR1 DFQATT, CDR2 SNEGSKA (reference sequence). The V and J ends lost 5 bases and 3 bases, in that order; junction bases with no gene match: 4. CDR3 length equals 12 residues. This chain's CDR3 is CSARDSLYEQYF. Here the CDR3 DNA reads TGCAGTGCTCGGGACAGTCTCTACGAGCAGTACTTC.

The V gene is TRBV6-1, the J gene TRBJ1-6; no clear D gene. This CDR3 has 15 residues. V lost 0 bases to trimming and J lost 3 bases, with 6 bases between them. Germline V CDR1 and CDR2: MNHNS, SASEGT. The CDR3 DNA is TGTGCCAGCAGTGAAGCGGCCAGCTATAATTCACCCCTCCACTTT. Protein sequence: CASSEAASYNSPLHF.

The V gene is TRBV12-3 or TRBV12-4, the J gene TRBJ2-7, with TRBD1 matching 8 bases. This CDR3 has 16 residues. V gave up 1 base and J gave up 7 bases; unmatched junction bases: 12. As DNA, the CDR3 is TGTGCCAGCAGTTTAGGGGGTTGGACAGGGTTTGGAGAGCAGTACTTC. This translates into CASSLGGWTGFGEQYF.

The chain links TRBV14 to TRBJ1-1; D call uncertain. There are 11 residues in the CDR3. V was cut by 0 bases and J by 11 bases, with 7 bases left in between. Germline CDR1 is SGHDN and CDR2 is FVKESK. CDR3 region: CASSQDKVAFF. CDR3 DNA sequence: TGTGCCAGCAGCCAAGATAAGGTCGCTTTCTTT. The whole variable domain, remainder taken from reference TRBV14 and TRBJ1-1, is EAGVTQFPSHSVIEKGQTVTLRCDPISGHDNLYWYRRVMGKEIKFLLHFVKESKQDESGMPNNRFLAERTGGTYSTLKVQPAELEDSGVYFCASSQDKVAFFGQGTRLTVV.

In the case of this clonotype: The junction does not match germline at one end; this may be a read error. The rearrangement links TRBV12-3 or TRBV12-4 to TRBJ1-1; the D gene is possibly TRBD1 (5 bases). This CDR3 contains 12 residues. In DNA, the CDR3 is TGTGCCAGCAGTTTTAGGGCAGGGAACGTGAACTTT. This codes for CASSFRAGNVNF.

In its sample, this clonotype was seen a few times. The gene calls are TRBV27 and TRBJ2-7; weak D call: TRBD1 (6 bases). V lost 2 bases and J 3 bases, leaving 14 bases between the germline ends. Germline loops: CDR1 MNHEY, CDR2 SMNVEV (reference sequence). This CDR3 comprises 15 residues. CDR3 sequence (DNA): TGTGCCAGCAGTTTAGAATACCAGACAGGCTACGAGCAGTACTTC. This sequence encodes CASSLEYQTGYEQYF.

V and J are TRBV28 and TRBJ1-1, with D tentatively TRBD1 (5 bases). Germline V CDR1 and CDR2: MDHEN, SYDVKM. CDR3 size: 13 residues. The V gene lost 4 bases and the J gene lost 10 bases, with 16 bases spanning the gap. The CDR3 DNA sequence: TGTGCCAGCAGTTCCCCGCGACAGCGCGGAGCTTTCTTT. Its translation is CASSSPRQRGAFF.

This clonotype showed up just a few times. This chain's CDR3 is CASSQGTSSEKLFF. CDR3 bases: TGTGCCAGCAGCCAAGGGACGAGTTCAGAAAAACTGTTTTTT. This chain connects TRBV5-5 to TRBJ1-4, with D perhaps matching TRBD1 (5 bases). The germline V and J ends were trimmed by 4 bases and 8 bases, with 15 bases remaining between them. Germline-derived CDR1 and CDR2 are SGHKS and YYEKEE (reference sequence). The CDR3 length is 14 residues.

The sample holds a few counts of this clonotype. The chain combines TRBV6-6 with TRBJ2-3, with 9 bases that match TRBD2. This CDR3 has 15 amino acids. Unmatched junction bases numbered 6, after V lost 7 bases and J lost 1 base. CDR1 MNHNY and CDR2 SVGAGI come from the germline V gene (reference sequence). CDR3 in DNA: TGTGCCAGCAATGAAGGCGGGAGGGGCACAGATACGCAGTATTTT. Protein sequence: CASNEGGRGTDTQYF.